Sequencing of this T cell receptor (beta chain) was carried out in a study of shared clonotypes between healthy human individuals. As for the study in general: Per-donor plates numbered three CD4 naive, three CD4 memory, two CD8 naive and one CD8 memory.

For sorted subsets, about 0.2 ug DNA per replicate equaled 30,000 or so T cell genomes. TCRdb's table, derived via immunoSEQ multiplex PCR, lists solely in-frame clones and lacks some. The sample has 2.3 million or so clones; approximately 93% are singletons. General study results and limits: A generally larger estimated richness was seen in naive subsets than in memory subsets.

As for this clone: Its antigen remains unknown. This specimen includes other DNA sequences encoding the same CDR3.

CDR1 and CDR2 from the germline V gene are MDHEN and SYDVKM. V lost 8 bases, J lost 1 base, and 9 bases lay in between. The CDR3 is made up of 13 amino acids. This chain joins TRBV28 and TRBJ2-1, with D perhaps TRBD1 (5 bases). The TCR comes from a man between 18 and 35 years old in good health. Some clones in this sample may be carry-over from other donors' samples. Input material: naive CD4+ T cells from PBMCs. Indicated subset: CD45RA+ positively selected. The CDR3 DNA is TGTGCCAGCCTGTCAGGGTCCTACAATGAGCAGTTCTTC. Amino acids: CASLSGSYNEQFF.